This T cell receptor beta chain was recovered during a study of post-analysis software for immune sequencing data. About the study: Progressive-relapsing, secondary progressive and relapsing-remitting multiple sclerosis were among the disease courses included.

Unique-molecular-identifier-tagged TCR beta cDNA libraries were used. Each batch of about 0.9 to 10 million T cells produced some 500,000 cDNA molecules. TCRdb itself ran the PCR reads through MiXCR, one entry per CDR3 protein. Found here are about 540,000 distinct CDR3 sequences, roughly 34% of them singletons; the top ten hold approximately 6%. This clonotype was detected many times. The antigen is not known. Study-level findings and limits: Controls significantly exceeded multiple sclerosis patients in normalized Chao1 diversity. When the samples were clustered directly with F measure, those that had been prepared in the same batch showed strong co-clustering.

The sample comprised blood. The receptor was derived from a girl aged 2-17 years with multiple sclerosis.

CDR3 in DNA: TGTGCCAGCAGCTTAGTTGGGTCTGGGGCCAACGTCCTGACTTTC. It codes for CASSLVGSGANVLTF. This chain joins TRBV7-9 and TRBJ2-6; no reliable D call. V lost 1 base and J lost 1, with 5 bases in between. Looked up from germline, CDR1 is SEHNR and CDR2 is FQNEAQ (reference sequence). The CDR3 is 15 amino acids.